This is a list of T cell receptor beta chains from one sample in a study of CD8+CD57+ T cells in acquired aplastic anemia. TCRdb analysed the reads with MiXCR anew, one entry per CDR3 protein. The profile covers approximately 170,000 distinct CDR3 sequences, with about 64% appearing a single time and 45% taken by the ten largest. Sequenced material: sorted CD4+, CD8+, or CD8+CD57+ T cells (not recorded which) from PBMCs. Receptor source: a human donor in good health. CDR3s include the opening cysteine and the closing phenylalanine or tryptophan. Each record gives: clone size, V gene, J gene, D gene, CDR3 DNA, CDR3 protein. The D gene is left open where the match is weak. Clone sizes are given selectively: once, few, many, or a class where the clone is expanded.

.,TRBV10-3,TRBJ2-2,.,TGTGCCATCAGTGAGAATGAGGAGGGGACCACCGGGGAGCTGTTTTTT,CAISENEEGTTGELFF
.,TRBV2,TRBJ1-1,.,TGTGCCAGCAGTGAACAGCCGAACACTGAAGCTCTCTTT,CASSEQPNTEALF
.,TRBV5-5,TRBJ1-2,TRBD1,TGTGCCAGCAGCCAAGAATCGGGACAGGTCTATGGCTACACCTTC,CASSQESGQVYGYTF
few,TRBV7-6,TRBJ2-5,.,TGTGCCAGCAGTTTATCTGGGACGGCGTACCAAGAGACCCAGTACTTC,CASSLSGTAYQETQYF
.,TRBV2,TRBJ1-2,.,TGTGCCAGCAGTGGAGAGGTGTATGGCTACACCTTC,CASSGEVYGYTF
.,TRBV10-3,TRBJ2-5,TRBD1,TGTGCCATCAGTGGGGGTACAGGGGTGAGGGAGACCCAGTACTTC,CAISGGTGVRETQYF
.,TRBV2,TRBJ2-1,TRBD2,TGTGCCAGCAGTGAAGGTATAGGTAGCGGGGCCGAACGGGAGCAGTTCTTC,CASSEGIGSGAEREQFF
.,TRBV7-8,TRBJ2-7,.,TGTGCCAGCAGCCCCGCAGGGACCCTCCGGCAGTACTTC,CASSPAGTLRQYF
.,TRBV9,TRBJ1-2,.,.,CASSVSVYFCAGRGYDDYGYTF
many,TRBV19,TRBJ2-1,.,TGTGCCAGTAGTTTGTCCGTTGGGCTATCCAATGAGCAGTTCTTC,CASSLSVGLSNEQFF
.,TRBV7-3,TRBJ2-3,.,TGTGCCAGCAGCTCCCTCGGGAGCACAGATACGCAGTATTTT,CASSSLGSTDTQYF
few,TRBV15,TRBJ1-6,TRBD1,TGTGCCACCAGCAGCCAAACAGGGGTTGCACCCCTCCACTTT,CATSSQTGVAPLHF
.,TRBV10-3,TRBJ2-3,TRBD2,TGTGCCACTTCCGGGACTAGCGGGGGGCGCGCAGATACGCAGTATTTT,CATSGTSGGRADTQYF
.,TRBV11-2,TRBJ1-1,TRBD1,TGTGCCAGCAGCTCACACAGGGGGCCCACTGAAGCTTTCTTT,CASSSHRGPTEAFF
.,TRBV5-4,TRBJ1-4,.,TGTGCCAGCAGAGATGGTGAAAAACTGTTTTTT,CASRDGEKLFF
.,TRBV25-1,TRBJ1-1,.,TGTGCCAGCAGTGAAGGGGCAAACGGGAAAGTTTACACTGAAGCTTTCTTT,CASSEGANGKVYTEAFF
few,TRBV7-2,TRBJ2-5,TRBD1,TGTGCCAGCAGCTCTGGACAGGGAATGAGGAAGCAAGAGACCCAGTACTTC,CASSSGQGMRKQETQYF
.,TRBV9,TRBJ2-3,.,TGTGCCAGCAGCGTAGACAGGGTCACAGATACGCAGTATTTT,CASSVDRVTDTQYF
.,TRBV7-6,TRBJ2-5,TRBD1,TGTGCCAGCAGCTTGGGGACAGGGGCCCTAGAGACCCAGTACTTC,CASSLGTGALETQYF
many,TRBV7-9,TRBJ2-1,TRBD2,TGTGCCAGCAGCTTAGGGGCTATACGGGGGACTAGCGGGAATGAGCAGTTCTTC,CASSLGAIRGTSGNEQFF
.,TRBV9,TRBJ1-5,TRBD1,TGTGCCAGCAGCGATGGACAGGGGATACAGCCCCAGCATTTT,CASSDGQGIQPQHF
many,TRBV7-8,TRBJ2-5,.,TGTGCCAGCAGCCATCCAGGACACAAACAAGAGACCCAGTACTTC,CASSHPGHKQETQYF
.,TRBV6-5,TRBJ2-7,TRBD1,TGTGCCAGCAGTGGACAGGGGCTGTACGAGCAGTACTTC,CASSGQGLYEQYF
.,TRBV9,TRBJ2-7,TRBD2,TGTGCCAGCAGCGGGCGGGGGAGAAGCGAGCAGTACTTC,CASSGRGRSEQYF
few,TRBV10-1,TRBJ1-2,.,TGCGCCAGCAGTGTGCAAGGACACTATGGCTACACCTTC,CASSVQGHYGYTF
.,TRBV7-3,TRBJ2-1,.,TGTGCCAGCAGTCCAGGGAGAGCCTACAATGAGCAGTTCTTC,CASSPGRAYNEQFF
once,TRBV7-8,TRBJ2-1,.,TGTGCCAGCAGCTTACGAGGTGAGCAGTTCTTC,CASSLRGEQFF
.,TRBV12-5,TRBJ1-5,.,TGTGCTAGTGGTTTGGTACGAGGGGTAACAGGGAATAGCAATCAGCCCCAGCATTTT,CASGLVRGVTGNSNQPQHF
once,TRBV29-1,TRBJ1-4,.,TGCAGCGTTGAAAGTAGGGGAGGAGAAAAACTGTTTTTT,CSVESRGGEKLFF
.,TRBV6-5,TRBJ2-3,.,TGTGCCAGCAGTTATGTAGGGACGGAAGTGCAGTATTTT,CASSYVGTEVQYF
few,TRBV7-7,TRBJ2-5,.,TGTGCTAGCAGCCCACAGGGTCAGGAGACCCAGTACTTC,CASSPQGQETQYF
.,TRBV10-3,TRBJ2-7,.,TGTGCCATCAGTGAGTCCCTCGTAGCCTACGAGCAGTACTTC,CAISESLVAYEQYF
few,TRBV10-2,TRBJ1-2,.,TGCGCCAGCAGTGAGTCAAGGGGAAAGGATGGCTACACCTTC,CASSESRGKDGYTF
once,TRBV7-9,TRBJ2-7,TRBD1,TGTGCCAGCAGCTTAGTTGGTGGTGACAGGGGGGACGACGAGCAGTACTTC,CASSLVGGDRGDDEQYF
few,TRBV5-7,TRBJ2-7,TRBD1,TGTGCCAGCAGCTATCCGGGACAGGGAGACTACGAGCAGTACTTC,CASSYPGQGDYEQYF
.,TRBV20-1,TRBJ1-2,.,TGCAGTGCGGGTGACAAGTTCTATGGCTACACCTTC,CSAGDKFYGYTF
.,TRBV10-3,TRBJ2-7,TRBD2,TGTGCCAGCAGTTCGGGGGGAGTAGAATACGAGCAGTACTTC,CASSSGGVEYEQYF
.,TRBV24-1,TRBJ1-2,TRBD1,TGTGCCACCAGTGACCCTGGACAGGGGTGGGAATATCACTTC,CATSDPGQGWEYHF
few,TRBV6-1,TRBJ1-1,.,TGTGCCAGCAGGACCCCGGCAGGGGAAGACACTGAGGCCTTCTTT,CASRTPAGEDTEAFF
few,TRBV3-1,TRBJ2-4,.,TGTGCCAGCAGCCAAGATGGAGGGGGCGAAAACATTCAGTACTTC,CASSQDGGGENIQYF
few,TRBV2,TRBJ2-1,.,TGTGCCAGCAGTGAAGGGTTAGGGCTAGCGTCAAACAATGAGCAGTTCTTC,CASSEGLGLASNNEQFF
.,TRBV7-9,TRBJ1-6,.,TGTGCCAGCTCTCTTGACTGGGCAGGAGGAAATTCACCCCTCCACTTT,CASSLDWAGGNSPLHF
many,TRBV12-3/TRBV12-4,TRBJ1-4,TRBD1,TGTGCCAGCAGTTCGTATGAGGACTACAGGGGGCTTAATGAAAAACTGTTTTTT,CASSSYEDYRGLNEKLFF
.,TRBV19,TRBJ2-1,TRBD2,TGTGCCAGTAGTACACTAGCGGGGAACCCCAATGAGCAGTTCTTC,CASSTLAGNPNEQFF
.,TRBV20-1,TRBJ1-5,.,TGCAGTGCTAGATGGCACGACAGCAATCAGCCCCAGCATTTT,CSARWHDSNQPQHF
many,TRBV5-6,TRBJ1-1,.,TGTGCCAGCAATATCCAGATGAACACTGAAGCTTTCTTT,CASNIQMNTEAFF
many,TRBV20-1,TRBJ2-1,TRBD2,TGCAGTGCTAGTGAGGCTAGCGGGAGAAATGAGCAGTTCTTC,CSASEASGRNEQFF
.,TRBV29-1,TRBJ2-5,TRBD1,TGCAGCGTTGGGACAGGGGGCCGAGAGACCCAGTACTTC,CSVGTGGRETQYF
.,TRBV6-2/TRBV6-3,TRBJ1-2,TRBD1,TGTGCCAGCAGTCCAGGGGGCGAGGACTATGGCTACACCTTC,CASSPGGEDYGYTF
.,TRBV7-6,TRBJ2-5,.,TGTGCCAGCAGCCAGGGCTCCAAATCCGCCCAGTACTTC,CASSQGSKSAQYF